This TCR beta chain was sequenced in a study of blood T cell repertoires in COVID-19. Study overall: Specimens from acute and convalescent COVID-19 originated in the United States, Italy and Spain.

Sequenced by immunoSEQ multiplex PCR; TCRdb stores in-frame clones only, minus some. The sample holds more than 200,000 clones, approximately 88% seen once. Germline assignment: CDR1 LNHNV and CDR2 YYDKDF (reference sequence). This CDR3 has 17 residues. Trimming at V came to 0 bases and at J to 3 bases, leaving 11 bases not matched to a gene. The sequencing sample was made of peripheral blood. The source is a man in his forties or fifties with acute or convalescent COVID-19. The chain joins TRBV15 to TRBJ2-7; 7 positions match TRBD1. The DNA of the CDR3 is TGTGCCACCAGCAGAGATCTAGGAGACAGGGTAATCTACGAGCAGTACTTC. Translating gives CATSRDLGDRVIYEQYF.